This TCR beta chain was sequenced in a study of shared clonotypes between healthy human individuals. Whole-study results and caveats: Sample collection involved blood only; tissue repertoires are likely different.

CDR3 length: 14 residues. V gave up 0 bases and J gave up 5 bases, with 10 bases separating them. In germline, CDR1 is WSHSY, CDR2 SAAADI. As to this clone: Its antigen is as yet unknown.

The assay used deep level. An even split of each subset's genomic DNA across several immunoSEQ plates was performed. Authors' processing steps: In the immunoSEQ data, sequences were junction-only and lacked quality scores, so filtering differed. Profiling relied on immunoSEQ multiplex PCR, and the TCRdb table lists in-frame clones only, not all of them. That table gives V, J and clone size, and the DNA gave D and trimming. The sample lists about 470,000 clones; 70% to 80% were seen once. V and J are TRBV10-2 and TRBJ2-5; possible D gene TRBD2, 5 bases. The receptor comes from a woman aged 40 to 50 in good health. Some clones in this sample may be carry-over from other donors' samples. Sequenced input: PBMCs. CDR3 bases: TGCGCCAGCAGTGAGTCGGCTAGCTGGGAGACCCAGTACTTC. Amino acid sequence: CASSESASWETQYF.